The 8 T cell receptor beta chains below all came from one sample that was sequenced in a study of vaccination and CD4 T cells after COVID-19. Described time point: late sampling 161 to 241 days after vaccination in a few convalescent patients. Treatment reported: approximately 9-day PBMC culture with coronavirus spike peptide pools or control peptides (ViraFEST assay). These receptors' antigens are unknown. Sequencing of DNA taken from cultured CD4+ T cells relied on the Oncomine TCR Beta short-read assay. MiXCR was run by TCRdb on the PCR reads, yielding one entry per CDR3 protein. The profile covers 23,000 or so distinct CDR3 sequences, with 43% appearing a single time and approximately 5.4% taken by the ten largest. The sample here was CD4+ T cells from blood, cultured in vitro, taken about 7 months after SARS-CoV-2 vaccination. These receptors were obtained from a human donor who had recovered from COVID-19.

This chain connects TRBV7-9 to TRBJ1-1, with D uncertain. The CDR3 sequence is 11 residues long. In germline, CDR1 is SEHNR, CDR2 FQNEAQ (reference sequence). The V gene lost 6 bases and the J gene lost 4 bases, with 6 bases spanning the gap. The CDR3 here is CASSWGTEAFF. CDR3 nucleotide sequence: TGTGCCAGCAGTTGGGGCACTGAAGCTTTCTTT.

This clonotype turned up a few times. The chain carries TRBV4-1 and TRBJ2-7; D possibly corresponds to TRBD2 (7 bases). CDR3 length: 15 amino acids. V was cut by 0 bases and J by 3 bases, with 12 bases left in between. Germline CDR1 and CDR2: MGHRA and YSYEKL. The CDR3 loop reads CASSQEGGTNYEQYF. For the CDR3, the DNA is TGCGCCAGCAGCCAAGAGGGGGGGACAAACTACGAGCAGTACTTC.

DNA for the CDR3: TGTGCCACCAGTGACAATGCCGGAGGGGATAGCACAGATACGCAGTATTTT. Translated: CATSDNAGGDSTDTQYF. The chain has TRBV24-1 and TRBJ2-3, with D perhaps matching TRBD2 (6 bases). V shed 4 bases and J shed 0 bases, with 16 bases lying between them. Germline V gene sequence: CDR1 KGHDR, CDR2 SFDVKD. The length of the CDR3 is 17 residues.

This clonotype was seen more than once but under ten times. This chain links TRBV14 with TRBJ2-5, with TRBD1 identical over 12 bases. The germline gives CDR1 SGHDN, CDR2 FVKESK. CDR3 size: 15 residues. V was clipped by 5 bases and J by 5 bases; unmatched bases: 6. The CDR3 nucleotides read TGTGCCAGCAGCTCCGGGACAGGGGGCAGGGAGACCCAGTACTTC. It codes for CASSSGTGGRETQYF.

A single count supports this clonotype. The gene calls are TRBV7-8 and TRBJ2-1; D possibly matches TRBD1 or TRBD2 (5 bases each). The CDR3 contains 16 residues. Trimming removed 5 bases from V and 0 bases from J, with 14 bases in between. The germline CDR1 and CDR2 sequences are SGHVS and FQNEAQ. CDR3 loop: CASSLTGLASYNEQFF. CDR3 DNA: TGTGCCAGCAGCCTGACGGGGCTCGCCTCCTACAATGAGCAGTTCTTC.

V is TRBV2 and J is TRBJ2-5; unclear D gene. Per the germline V gene, CDR1 is SNHLY and CDR2 is FYNNEI. The CDR3 extends over 13 amino acids. The V and J ends lost 4 bases and 1 base respectively, with 7 bases between them. This CDR3 reads CASSGRPQETQYF. The CDR3 coding sequence is TGTGCCAGCAGTGGGCGGCCCCAAGAGACCCAGTACTTC.

This clonotype is a singleton in its sample. The chain is built from TRBV20-1 and TRBJ2-2; TRBD2 matches at 10 bases. CDR1 and CDR2 from the germline V gene are DFQATT and SNEGSKA (reference sequence). With 2 bases clipped from V and 5 bases from J, the junction kept 8 bases outside the gene matches. This CDR3 region has 16 residues. CDR3 in amino acids: CSARSRVLAGTGELFF. DNA for the CDR3: TGCAGTGCTAGATCACGGGTACTAGCGGGAACCGGGGAGCTGTTTTTT.

This clonotype was detected a few times. V usage is TRBV27 and J usage is TRBJ2-7; D may be TRBD2 (6 bases). Germline V CDR1 and CDR2: MNHEY, SMNVEV (reference sequence). The CDR3 runs 11 residues. The V and J ends lost 8 bases and 5 bases respectively, with 10 bases between them. The CDR3 DNA sequence: TGTGCCAGCGGGAGGTCGAACGAGCAGTACTTC. Translation: CASGRSNEQYF.